This TCR beta chain stems from a study of human T cells and chemical hapten exposure. Study at large: The sensitizer, 2% DPC, was used on around 2 cm by around 2 cm of upper inner arm skin. Patch tests put 0.01% DPC on the upper back, read at 6 days. Yields of TCR per sample differed, chiefly owing to small differences in pooled library volume.

The CDR3 consists of 14 residues. Germline assignment: CDR1 SGHAT and CDR2 FQNNGV. The junction had 2 bases not matched to a gene; V was cut back by 4 bases and J by 3 bases. Unique molecular identifiers were linked by the library to individual cDNA molecules. Each CDR3 protein is one row after TCRdb ran MiXCR on the RACE reads. Among approximately 79,000 distinct CDR3 sequences listed, 8.5% were seen once. Time point indicated: pre-sensitization, week 0. Treatment denoted: therapeutic diphenylcyclopropenone sensitization with weekly scalp DPC. The origin of this receptor is a man in his forties with alopecia areata. Some clones in this sample may be carry-over from other donors' samples. This chain links TRBV11-2 with TRBJ2-7; 11 nucleotides match TRBD2. Source: whole blood, taken in connection with sensitization to the hapten diphenylcyclopropenone (DPC). CDR3 amino acids: CASSSLAGGYEQYF. The CDR3 nucleotides are TGTGCCAGCAGCTCTCTAGCGGGAGGCTACGAGCAGTACTTC.